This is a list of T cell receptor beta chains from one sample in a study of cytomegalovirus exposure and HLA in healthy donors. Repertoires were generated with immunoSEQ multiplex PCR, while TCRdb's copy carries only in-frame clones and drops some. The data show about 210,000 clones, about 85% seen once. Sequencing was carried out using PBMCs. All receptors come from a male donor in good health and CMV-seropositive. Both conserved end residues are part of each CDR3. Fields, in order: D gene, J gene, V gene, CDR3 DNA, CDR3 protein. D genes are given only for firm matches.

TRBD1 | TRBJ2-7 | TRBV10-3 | TGTGCCATCAGTGAGTCTGGGACAGCTTACGAGCAGTACTTC | CAISESGTAYEQYF
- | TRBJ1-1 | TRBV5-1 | TGCGCCAGCAGCTTATCTCACACTGAAGCTTTCTTT | CASSLSHTEAFF
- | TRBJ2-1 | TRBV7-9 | TGTGCCAGCAGCTTAACGGGAGTCTCGGGCAATGAGCAGTTCTTC | CASSLTGVSGNEQFF
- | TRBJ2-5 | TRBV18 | TGTGCCAGCTCACCAGGCAGACAAGAGACCCAGTACTTC | CASSPGRQETQYF
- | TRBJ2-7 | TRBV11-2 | TGTGCCAGCAGCTTAAGGCAAGGAGGTGCCTACGAGCAGTACTTC | CASSLRQGGAYEQYF
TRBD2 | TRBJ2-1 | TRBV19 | TGTGCCACCGGGGGGACTAGCCGACACAATGAGCAGTTCTTC | CATGGTSRHNEQFF
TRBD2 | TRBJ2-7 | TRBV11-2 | TGTGCCAGCAGCCCCAGGACTAGCAGTCACGAGCAGTACTTC | CASSPRTSSHEQYF
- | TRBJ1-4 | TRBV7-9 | TGTGCCAGCAGCTTATCCCGATCGGGGGGTAATGAAAAACTGTTTTTT | CASSLSRSGGNEKLFF
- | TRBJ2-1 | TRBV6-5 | TGTGCCAGCAGTTCGGGGCACAGGGTGGTCTTC | CASSSGHRVVF
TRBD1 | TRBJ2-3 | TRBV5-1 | TGCGCCAGCAGCTTACATGTGACAGGGAACGCAGATACGCAGTATTTT | CASSLHVTGNADTQYF